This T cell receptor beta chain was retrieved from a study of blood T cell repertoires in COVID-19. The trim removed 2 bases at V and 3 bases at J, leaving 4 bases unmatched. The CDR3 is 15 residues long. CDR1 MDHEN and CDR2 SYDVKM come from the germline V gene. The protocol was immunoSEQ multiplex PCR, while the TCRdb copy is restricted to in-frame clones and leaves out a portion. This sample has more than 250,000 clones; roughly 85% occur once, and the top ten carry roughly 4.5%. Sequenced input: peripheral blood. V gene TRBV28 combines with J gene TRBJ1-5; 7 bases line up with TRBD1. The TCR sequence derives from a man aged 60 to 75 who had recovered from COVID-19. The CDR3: CASSLRQGPNQPQHF. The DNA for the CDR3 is TGTGCCAGCAGTTTACGACAGGGACCCAATCAGCCCCAGCATTTT.